Listed here are 28 T cell receptor beta chains from one sample, sequenced in a study of shared clonotypes between healthy human individuals. Assay: immunoSEQ multiplex PCR; the TCRdb copy retains only in-frame clones and omits some. The data show approximately 1.5 million clones, under 99% seen once. The sample comprised naive CD4+ T cells sorted from blood. Described subset: CD45RA+ positively selected. The receptors here all came from a man younger than 45 in good health.

In regard to this clone: Other nucleotide sequences in the sample specify the same CDR3. The gene calls are TRBV7-8 and TRBJ1-5; tentative D call: TRBD1 (6 bases). Germline V lookup: CDR1 SGHVS, CDR2 FQNEAQ. V was shortened by 1 base and J by 2 bases, with 6 bases between the two germline ends. The CDR3 runs to 14 residues. This CDR3 is CASSLGQGNQPQHF. The DNA of the CDR3 is TGTGCCAGCAGCTTAGGACAGGGCAATCAGCCCCAGCATTTT.

This chain connects TRBV2 to TRBJ2-1, with 14 positions matching TRBD2. After removal of 4 bases from V and 15 bases from J, the junction contained 5 bases not matched to a gene. Germline V gene lookup returns CDR1 SNHLY and CDR2 FYNNEI. This CDR3 has 13 residues. CDR3 sequence: CASSGLAGGLRFF. In DNA form, the CDR3 reads TGTGCCAGCAGTGGACTAGCGGGAGGGCTTCGGTTCTTC.

V usage is TRBV6-5 and J usage is TRBJ2-5; 9 positions match TRBD1. The junction had 3 bases not matched to a gene; V was cut back by 5 bases and J by 5 bases. Looked up from germline, CDR1 is MNHEY and CDR2 is SVGAGI. The CDR3 extends over 13 amino acids. The chain's CDR3 is CASSRDRAETQYF. Written as DNA, the CDR3 is TGTGCCAGCAGTAGGGACAGGGCCGAGACCCAGTACTTC.

To note about this clone: At one of its ends the junction is not consistent with the germline gene, which may arise from a read error. This chain connects TRBV28 to TRBJ2-7; D is uncertain. This CDR3 comprises 14 residues. Germline V CDR1 and CDR2: MDHEN, SYDVKM. CDR3 coding DNA: TGTGCCAGCATTTTAGGCCCGACGACCTACGAGCAGTACTTC. It translates to CASILGPTTYEQYF.

The genes are TRBV5-1 and TRBJ2-7; D unresolved. This CDR3 region has 15 residues. Trimming shortened V by 1 base and J by 0 bases, and 11 bases separated the two germline ends. The germline V gene has CDR1 SGHRS and CDR2 YFSETQ. CDR3 residues: CASSLWLGRSYEQYF. CDR3 coding DNA: TGCGCCAGCAGCTTGTGGCTAGGGCGCTCCTACGAGCAGTACTTC.

This clone has just one count. Distinct nucleotide sequences in the sample also encode this CDR3. This rearrangement joins TRBV5-4 to TRBJ2-5; TRBD1 or TRBD2 may be the D gene (5 bases each). V gave up 2 bases and J gave up 3 bases, with 8 bases separating them. The CDR3 extends over 13 amino acids. The germline V gene encodes CDR1 SGHNT and CDR2 YYREEE (reference sequence). The CDR3, as DNA: TGTGCCAGCAGCTTTGGGACGGAAGAGACCCAGTACTTC. Amino acid sequence: CASSFGTEETQYF.

The rearrangement uses TRBV5-1 and TRBJ2-5; TRBD2 matches 12 bases. The J segment lost 5 bases and the V segment lost 6 bases, leaving 11 bases of the junction unmatched. CDR1 is SGHRS and CDR2 is YFSETQ in the germline V gene. The CDR3 covers 16 residues. The CDR3 sequence: CASTQTGTSGRETQYF. CDR3 coding DNA: TGCGCCAGCACCCAAACCGGGACTAGCGGGCGGGAGACCCAGTACTTC.

The chain is built from TRBV10-2 and TRBJ1-1; D is perhaps TRBD1 (5 bases). V lost 5 bases, J lost 3 bases, and 13 bases lay in between. This CDR3 has 14 residues. From germline, CDR1 is WSHSY and CDR2 SAAADI. In DNA form, the CDR3 reads TGCGCCAGCAGTATGTGGGGAGGGGACACTGAAGCTTTCTTT. It translates to CASSMWGGDTEAFF.

The chain recombines TRBV11-2 with TRBJ2-5; 12 nucleotides line up with TRBD2. Germline V gives CDR1 SGHAT, CDR2 FQNNGV. This CDR3 is built from 19 residues. The trim removed 0 bases at V and 1 base at J, leaving 9 bases unmatched. This chain's CDR3 is CASSLDLMGLAGFQETQYF. CDR3 nucleotides: TGTGCCAGCAGCTTAGATCTAATGGGACTAGCGGGCTTCCAAGAGACCCAGTACTTC.

This chain links TRBV5-1 with TRBJ2-1, with 11 bases identical to TRBD2. J gave up 7 bases and V 4 bases, and 4 bases lay outside the gene matches. Germline V gene data show CDR1 as SGHRS and CDR2 as YFSETQ. The CDR3 consists of 14 residues. CDR3 sequence reads: CASSQGLAVNEQFF. The DNA for the CDR3 is TGCGCCAGCAGCCAGGGACTAGCGGTGAATGAGCAGTTCTTC.

The J gene is TRBJ2-2, the V gene TRBV2; the match to TRBD1 covers 10 bases. This CDR3 has 15 residues. Per the germline V gene, CDR1 is SNHLY and CDR2 is FYNNEI. Germline trimming cut 6 bases from V and 4 bases from J; bases unmatched to any gene: 5. The CDR3 DNA follows: TGTGCCAGCAGCCAGACAGGGGGCGGCACCGGGGAGCTGTTTTTT. It encodes CASSQTGGGTGELFF.

A remark on this clone: The same CDR3 is also encoded by other DNA sequences in this sample. The chain has TRBV4-1 and TRBJ2-1; 9 nucleotides agree with TRBD1. V shed 3 bases, J shed 7 bases, and the junction held 4 bases outside the gene matches. There are 14 residues in the CDR3. The germline V gene encodes CDR1 MGHRA and CDR2 YSYEKL. The CDR3 DNA sequence: TGCGCCAGCAGCCAGCCGGGACAGGGAAATGAGCAGTTCTTC. It translates to CASSQPGQGNEQFF.

This chain connects TRBV5-1 to TRBJ2-5, with 7 bases lining up with TRBD1. The CDR3 totals 13 residues. V was clipped by 4 bases and J by 4 bases; unmatched bases: 4. In germline, CDR1 is SGHRS, CDR2 YFSETQ. The CDR3 DNA reads TGCGCCAGCAGCAGCTGGGACAGAGAGACCCAGTACTTC. Its protein product is CASSSWDRETQYF.

The genes are TRBV15 and TRBJ2-7; unclear D gene. The CDR3 runs 15 residues. V was trimmed by 1 base and J by 4 bases, leaving 14 bases between them. Germline V gene data show CDR1 as LNHNV and CDR2 as YYDKDF (reference sequence). CDR3 sequence: CATSRVVGNRYEQYF. In DNA, the CDR3 is TGTGCCACCAGCAGAGTGGTGGGCAACCGATACGAGCAGTACTTC. The whole variable domain, filled in from reference TRBV15 and TRBJ2-7, reads DAMVIQNPRYQVTQFGKPVTLSCSQTLNHNVMYWYQQKSSQAPKLLFHYYDKDFNNEADTPDNFQSRRPNTSFCFLDIRSPGLGDTAMYLCATSRVVGNRYEQYFGPGTRLTVT.

The chain joins TRBV28 to TRBJ1-2, with 8 bases matching TRBD1. V dropped 3 bases and J dropped 4; count of bases not matched to a gene: 7. Germline V gene lookup returns CDR1 MDHEN and CDR2 SYDVKM. This CDR3 is built from 15 residues. The CDR3 bases are TGTGCCAGCAGTTTGAGACAGGGGTTTATCTATGGCTACACCTTC. Protein product: CASSLRQGFIYGYTF.

In its sample, this clone was seen a few times. This rearrangement joins TRBV6-5 to TRBJ1-3; D unresolved. The germline gives CDR1 MNHEY, CDR2 SVGAGI. Trimming stripped 2 bases from V and 4 bases from J, with 9 bases between. This CDR3 comprises 14 residues. The DNA of the CDR3 is TGTGCCAGCAGTTACACGGGATCGGGAAACACCATATATTTT. It codes for CASSYTGSGNTIYF.

Remarks on this clone: Other DNA sequences of this sample code for an identical CDR3. The chain is built from TRBV6-1 and TRBJ2-3; TRBD2 agrees at 10 bases. Looked up from germline, CDR1 is MNHNS and CDR2 is SASEGT. The CDR3 runs to 15 residues. V shed 2 bases and J 2 bases; nucleotides not matched to a gene: 1. Here the CDR3 reads CASSELAGVTDTQYF. In nucleotides, the CDR3 is TGTGCCAGCAGTGAACTAGCGGGAGTCACAGATACGCAGTATTTT.

This rearrangement joins TRBV11-2 to TRBJ2-3; 13 bases map to TRBD2. Per germline, CDR1 SGHAT and CDR2 FQNNGV. The CDR3 has 16 amino acids. Trimming at V came to 1 base and at J to 7 bases, leaving 5 bases not matched to a gene. CDR3 coding DNA: TGTGCCAGCAGCTTAGTTGGGACTAGCGGGATGTATACGCAGTATTTT. It codes for CASSLVGTSGMYTQYF.

This sequence joins TRBV28 and TRBJ1-5; D gene uncertain. The germline CDR1 and CDR2 sequences are MDHEN and SYDVKM. The CDR3 runs to 15 residues. V lost 6 bases and J 7 bases, leaving 19 bases between the germline ends. The CDR3 DNA reads TGTGCCAGCAGGGCAGGAGGGCCGGACGGGCAGCCCCAGCATTTT. Its protein is CASRAGGPDGQPQHF.

The CDR3 DNA is TGCAGCGTTGTTCTCGCGGGGTGGGGCTCCTACGAGCAGTACTTC. It translates to CSVVLAGWGSYEQYF. The chain combines TRBV29-1 with TRBJ2-7; TRBD2 is a possible D gene (6 bases). CDR1 and CDR2 from the germline V gene are SQVTM and ANQGSEA. Trimming took off 4 bases at V and 0 bases at J, with 16 bases between the two ends. CDR3 length: 15 residues.

With respect to this clone: The same CDR3 is also encoded by other DNA sequences in this sample. CDR3 in amino acids: CASSPQRTGELFF. CDR3 nucleotides: TGTGCCAGCTCACCCCAAAGGACCGGGGAGCTGTTTTTT. V is TRBV18 and J is TRBJ2-2; D is unresolved. The CDR3 consists of 13 residues. Looked up from germline, CDR1 is KGHSH and CDR2 is LQKENI. Trimming stripped 3 bases from V and 5 bases from J, with 7 bases between.

The chain is built from TRBV6-6 and TRBJ1-3; D gene unclear. Germline V lookup: CDR1 MNHNY, CDR2 SVGAGI (reference sequence). This CDR3 comprises 14 residues. V lost 2 bases to trimming and J lost 1 base, with 6 bases between them. CDR3 sequence: CASSYPASGNTIYF. The CDR3 DNA reads as TGTGCCAGCAGTTACCCAGCTTCTGGAAACACCATATATTTT.

As to this clone: One end of the junction varies from germline; a read error may be responsible. The genes are TRBV7-7 and TRBJ2-1; 7 nucleotides align to TRBD2. This CDR3 contains 16 residues. Germline CDR1 and CDR2: SSHAT and FNYEAQ (reference sequence). CDR3 DNA sequence: TGTGCTAGCAGCTTAATAGCGGGTGTAGGATGGGGTGAGCAGTTCTTC. This sequence encodes CASSLIAGVGWGEQFF.

This clone was seen once. V usage is TRBV7-8 and J usage is TRBJ1-5; D may be TRBD1 (6 bases). V lost 4 bases to trimming and J lost 0 bases, with 7 bases between them. CDR1 and CDR2 from the germline V gene are SGHVS and FQNEAQ. The CDR3 sequence is 14 residues long. CDR3 nucleotide sequence: TGTGCCAGCAGCTGGACAGATAGCAATCAGCCCCAGCATTTT. Amino acid sequence: CASSWTDSNQPQHF.

Here the CDR3 DNA reads TGTGCCAGCTCATTCTCAGGACCAACTAATGAAAAACTGTTTTTT. The encoded protein is CASSFSGPTNEKLFF. The chain employs TRBV18 and TRBJ1-4; D uncertain. V lost 5 bases and J lost 0, with 10 bases in between. Per the germline V gene, CDR1 is KGHSH and CDR2 is LQKENI. The CDR3 extends over 15 amino acids. The full variable domain, completed using reference TRBV18 and TRBJ1-4, is NAGVMQNPRHLVRRRGQEARLRCSPMKGHSHVYWYRQLPEEGLKFMVYLQKENIIDESGMPKERFSAEFPKEGPSILRIQQVVRGDSAAYFCASSFSGPTNEKLFFGSGTQLSVL.

This clone was detected only once. This chain uses TRBV6-5 with TRBJ2-6; TRBD1 agrees at 7 bases. The CDR3 runs 15 residues. Germline V gives CDR1 MNHEY, CDR2 SVGAGI. The junction had 2 bases not matched to a gene; V was cut back by 3 bases and J by 3 bases. This chain's CDR3 is CASSYTGVGANVLTF. CDR3 nucleotide sequence: TGTGCCAGCAGTTATACAGGGGTTGGGGCCAACGTCCTGACTTTC.

The chain recombines TRBV30 with TRBJ1-5, with 7 positions matching TRBD1. The germline V gene has CDR1 GTSNPN and CDR2 SVGIG (reference sequence). CDR3 size: 14 residues. The trim removed 1 base at V and 5 bases at J, leaving 5 bases unmatched. The CDR3 reads CAWSETGIDQPQHF. CDR3 DNA: TGTGCCTGGAGTGAGACAGGGATCGATCAGCCCCAGCATTTT.

The chain combines TRBV7-9 with TRBJ1-1, with 9 bases matching TRBD1. There are 15 residues in the CDR3. J gave up 5 bases and V 5 bases, and 9 bases lay outside the gene matches. In germline, CDR1 is SEHNR, CDR2 FQNEAQ (reference sequence). The CDR3 DNA reads as TGTGCCAGCAGCGAAGGGGACAGGGAAGGGACTGAAGCTTTCTTT. This gives the protein CASSEGDREGTEAFF.